This T cell receptor (beta chain) originates from a study of cytomegalovirus exposure and HLA in healthy donors. Overall study findings and caveats: Many donors shared some public TCRs, even though most TCR sequences were rare. An ancestry cluster, one associated with Asian ancestry, reportedly showed fewer N-insertions than the approximately 670-donor mean in a later analysis. TCR beta V- and J-gene trimming was later associated with a missense DCLRE1C variant.

V was clipped by 3 bases and J by 2 bases, with 7 bases between them. Germline V CDR1 and CDR2: SGHAT, FQNNGV. CDR3 length: 14 residues. About this clone: Its antigen remains unidentified.

PCR amplification relied on 60 Vbeta primers (plus 13 Jbeta primers). Assay used: immunoSEQ multiplex PCR; TCRdb lists only in-frame clones, some missing. This table has roughly 89,000 clones, around 81% appearing once. The chain couples TRBV11-2 to TRBJ2-2; D call uncertain. Sequenced input: PBMCs. The receptor's source is a woman aged 25 to 39 in good health and CMV-seronegative. CDR3 nucleotides: TGTGCCAGCAGCTTGTTCAGAAACACCGGGGAGCTGTTTTTT. Translated, it gives CASSLFRNTGELFF.